The TCR beta chain under discussion was sequenced for a study of blood T cells in healthy people across ages. This clonotype was observed many times. Antigen specificity is unknown. Germline is not matched at one junction end, which may reflect a read error. Sample donors were healthy Caucasian individuals that came from Russia, aged about 6 to 100. There were at least 5.5 micrograms of total RNA extracted from every sample. Next came a second PCR, run for about 7 to 12 cycles, which used a sample-barcoded 5' primer along with a J-beta primer mix. TCRdb used MiXCR to reprocess the 5' RACE reads, holding one entry per CDR3 protein. The sample lists about 1.7 million distinct CDR3 sequences; 28% were seen once. Study findings and constraints: Measured against age, TCR beta diversity per million T cells decreased in a roughly linear manner. Greater diversity and more naive CD4+ cells were seen in long-lived donors than in aged donors.

CDR3 length equals 12 residues. Germline V gene lookup returns CDR1 SGHRS and CDR2 YFSETQ. This sequence was found in a woman under 40 in good health. The J gene is TRBJ2-5, the V gene TRBV5-1; the D is unclear. The sample consisted of blood. CDR3 coding DNA: TGTGCCAGCAGCTTAGATCGGGAGACCCAGTACTTC. It translates to CASSLDRETQYF.